This T cell receptor (beta chain) came from a study of beta chain features in type 1 diabetes. Ten or more counts support this clone. Antigen unknown. In all sorted populations, purity surpassed 98%. Every bit of the isolated RNA underwent reverse transcription, so sequencing read expressed TCRB transcripts. This table comes from immunoSEQ multiplex PCR, and its TCRdb copy is limited to in-frame clones, with some not included. The sample consists of approximately 120,000 clones, roughly 17% of them appearing once. CDR3 length equals 15 residues. Looked up from germline, CDR1 is LGHNA and CDR2 is YNFKEQ. V lost 0 bases and J lost 3, with 12 bases in between. General study points: All four CD4+ subsets from Type 1 diabetes patients carried moderately but significantly shorter TCRB CDR3s.

The chain recombines TRBV4-2 with TRBJ2-7, with D perhaps TRBD1 (5 bases). This TCR derives from a man aged 18 to 30 with type 1 diabetes. Sequenced sample: central memory CD4+ T cells from blood. The CDR3 coding sequence is TGTGCCAGCAGCCAAGATTGGGCAGGGCACTACGAGCAGTACTTC. Its translation is CASSQDWAGHYEQYF.